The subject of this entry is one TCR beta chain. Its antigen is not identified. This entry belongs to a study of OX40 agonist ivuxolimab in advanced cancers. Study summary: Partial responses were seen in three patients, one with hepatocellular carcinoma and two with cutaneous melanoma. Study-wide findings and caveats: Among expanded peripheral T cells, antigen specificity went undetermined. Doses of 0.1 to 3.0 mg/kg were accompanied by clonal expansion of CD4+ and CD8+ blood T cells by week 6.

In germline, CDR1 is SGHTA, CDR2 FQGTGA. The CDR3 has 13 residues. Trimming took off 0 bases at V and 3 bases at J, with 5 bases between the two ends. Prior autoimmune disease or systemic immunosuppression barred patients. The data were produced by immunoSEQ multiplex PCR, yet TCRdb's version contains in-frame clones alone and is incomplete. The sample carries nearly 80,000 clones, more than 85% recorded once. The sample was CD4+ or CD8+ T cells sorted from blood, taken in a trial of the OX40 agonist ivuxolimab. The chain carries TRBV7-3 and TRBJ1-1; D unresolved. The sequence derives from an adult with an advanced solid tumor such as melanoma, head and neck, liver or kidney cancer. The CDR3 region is CASSLTRDTEAFF. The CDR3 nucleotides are TGTGCCAGCAGCTTAACGCGCGACACTGAAGCTTTCTTT.